Below, 24 T cell receptor beta chains from the same sample are listed, as sequenced in a study of T cell changes during pregnancy in multiple sclerosis. TCRdb keeps only in-frame clones here, not all; method: immunoSEQ multiplex PCR. Seen here are about 56,000 clones, over 75% observed once, and the top ten hold under 2.5%. This specimen was peripheral blood, taken in the first trimester of pregnancy. These TCRs come from a female donor in good health, enrolled as a control in a pregnancy study.

In DNA, the CDR3 is TGTGCCAGCAGACTACTAGCGGGGACGACAGATACGCAGTATTTT. The encoded protein is CASRLLAGTTDTQYF. J is TRBJ2-3 and V is TRBV2; 10 positions agree with TRBD2. Germline loops: CDR1 SNHLY, CDR2 FYNNEI. This CDR3 is 15 amino acids long. V trimming: 6 bases; J trimming: 3 bases; junction bases outside the gene matches: 6. Together with reference TRBV2 and TRBJ2-3, the CDR3 gives the full variable domain: EPEVTQTPSHQVTQMGQEVILRCVPISNHLYFYWYRQILGQKVEFLVSFYNNEISEKSEIFDDQFSVERPDGSNFTLKIRSTKLEDSAMYFCASRLLAGTTDTQYFGPGTRLTVL.

The V gene is TRBV2, the J gene TRBJ2-2; D is possibly TRBD2 (6 bases). This CDR3 spans 15 amino acids. Germline lookup yields CDR1 SNHLY and CDR2 FYNNEI. V gave up 7 bases and J gave up 1 base, with 13 bases separating them. The CDR3: CASIRDFLNTGELFF. As DNA, the CDR3 is TGTGCCAGCATTCGGGACTTCCTGAACACCGGGGAGCTGTTTTTT.

The gene calls are TRBV13 and TRBJ2-1, with 9 bases fitting TRBD2. The CDR3 covers 16 residues. Per germline, CDR1 PRHDT and CDR2 FYEKMQ (reference sequence). V was clipped by 0 bases and J by 8 bases; unmatched bases: 8. CDR3 in amino acids: CASSLGGGGADHEQFF. The CDR3 DNA follows: TGTGCCAGCAGCTTAGGGGGCGGGGGGGCCGATCATGAGCAGTTCTTC.

The V gene is TRBV28, the J gene TRBJ1-2; 7 bases match TRBD1. With V trimmed by 6 bases and J by 4 bases, 5 bases remained unmatched. Germline lookup yields CDR1 MDHEN and CDR2 SYDVKM. This CDR3 comprises 13 residues. The CDR3 spells CASSQQGTYGYTF. CDR3 bases: TGTGCCAGCAGCCAACAGGGGACCTATGGCTACACCTTC.

J is TRBJ1-4 and V is TRBV5-1; perhaps TRBD1 as D (6 bases). From germline, CDR1 is SGHRS and CDR2 YFSETQ. The V end lost 0 bases, the J end lost 5 bases, and 8 bases lay between the germline ends. The length of the CDR3 is 14 residues. CDR3 DNA: TGCGCCAGCAGCTTGGATCAGGGGAATGAAAAACTGTTTTTT. Its translation is CASSLDQGNEKLFF.

The rearrangement uses TRBV10-3 and TRBJ1-2, with D possibly matching TRBD1 (5 bases). Germline loops: CDR1 ENHRY, CDR2 SYGVKD. Trimming left V 7 bases short and J 4 bases short, with 16 bases between. This CDR3 has 14 residues. As DNA, the CDR3 is TGTGCCATCAATGACCTGGGGGGTCTCTATGGCTACACCTTC. Translation gives CAINDLGGLYGYTF.

The genes are TRBV19 and TRBJ1-6, with 11 positions matching TRBD1. Germline V gene lookup returns CDR1 LNHDA and CDR2 SQIVND (reference sequence). The CDR3 length is 15 residues. J gave up 5 bases and V 5 bases, and 2 bases lay outside the gene matches. In nucleotides, the CDR3 is TGTGCCAGTAGTCGGACAGGGGGCGATAATTCACCCCTCCACTTT. This translates into CASSRTGGDNSPLHF.

The V gene is TRBV6-5, the J gene TRBJ1-1, with 9 nucleotides matching TRBD1. CDR3 length: 15 residues. V lost 5 bases to trimming and J lost 4 bases; unmatched junction nucleotides: 8. Germline loops: CDR1 MNHEY, CDR2 SVGAGI. The CDR3 sequence: CASSKQGAEVTEAFF. In nucleotides, the CDR3 is TGTGCCAGCAGTAAACAGGGGGCTGAGGTCACTGAAGCTTTCTTT.

The CDR3 nucleotides are TGTGCCAGCAGCTTACAGGGCAGGAACACTGAAGCTTTCTTT. This encodes CASSLQGRNTEAFF. The chain uses TRBV7-2 and TRBJ1-1, with D possibly matching TRBD1 (5 bases). V was trimmed by 2 bases and J by 1 base, leaving 8 bases between them. The CDR3 is 14 residues long. The germline V gene has CDR1 SGHTA and CDR2 FQGNSA.

The chain links TRBV7-8 to TRBJ1-5; D unclear. The CDR3 contains 15 residues. Trimming pared 2 bases from V and 4 bases from J, leaving 12 bases between. Germline-derived CDR1 and CDR2 are SGHVS and FQNEAQ. The CDR3 reads CASSLLSVSNQPQHF. The CDR3 DNA reads as TGTGCCAGCAGCTTACTTTCGGTCTCAAATCAGCCCCAGCATTTT.

This chain connects TRBV6-1 to TRBJ2-7; D is unclear. The V gene lost 7 bases and the J gene lost 4 bases, with 11 bases spanning the gap. The CDR3 has 12 residues. Looked up from germline, CDR1 is MNHNS and CDR2 is SASEGT. CDR3 in amino acids: CASNWVRYEQYF. In DNA, the CDR3 is TGTGCCAGCAATTGGGTGCGGTACGAGCAGTACTTC.

The DNA of the CDR3 is TGTGCCAGCAGATTCGGGGACGGAGGGGCTACCGAGCAGTACTTC. Amino acid sequence: CASRFGDGGATEQYF. The chain recombines TRBV6-6 with TRBJ2-7; D may be TRBD2 (6 bases). Germline V gives CDR1 MNHNY, CDR2 SVGAGI (reference sequence). The CDR3 has 15 residues. Between the trimmed V and J ends, which lost 6 bases and 6 bases, there was a span of 21 bases.

Details on this clone: One end of the junction varies from germline; a read error may be responsible. The V gene is TRBV7-9, the J gene TRBJ2-1, with D perhaps TRBD2 (6 bases). CDR1 and CDR2 (germline): SEHNR, FQNEAQ (reference sequence). CDR3 length equals 14 residues. The CDR3 DNA is TGTGCCAGCAGCTTACTTTCGGCGGGGCAGGGCGCGATCTTC. This encodes CASSLLSAGQGAIF.

The chain employs TRBV14 and TRBJ2-7; 8 bases match TRBD1. Per the germline V gene, CDR1 is SGHDN and CDR2 is FVKESK. This CDR3 is built from 14 residues. The V gene end was trimmed by 0 bases and the J gene end by 6 bases; junction bases not matched to a gene: 4. CDR3 nucleotide sequence: TGTGCCAGCAGCCAAGATCGAGGGACAGGCGAGCAGTACTTC. Amino acid sequence: CASSQDRGTGEQYF.

The chain couples TRBV30 to TRBJ1-3; D remains ambiguous. The CDR3 has 13 residues. V dropped 3 bases and J dropped 6 bases, with 12 bases sitting between them. CDR1 is GTSNPN, CDR2 SVGIG, per germline (reference sequence). CDR3 in DNA: TGTGCCTGGAGCAGTTATTCCGAAAACACCATATATTTT. Its translation: CAWSSYSENTIYF.

This rearrangement joins TRBV5-5 to TRBJ2-5, with no clear D. CDR1 and CDR2 from the germline V gene are SGHKS and YYEKEE (reference sequence). CDR3 size: 13 residues. The V gene lost 0 bases and the J gene lost 2 bases, with 5 bases spanning the gap. CDR3 sequence reads: CASSLAPQETQYF. DNA for the CDR3: TGTGCCAGCAGCTTGGCCCCTCAAGAGACCCAGTACTTC.

The J gene is TRBJ1-4, the V gene TRBV18, with 7 bases matching TRBD1. Germline V gives CDR1 KGHSH, CDR2 LQKENI. Trimming cost V 3 bases and J 7 bases; bases outside gene matches: 11. The CDR3 runs 16 residues. The CDR3 loop reads CASSPSGPGGGEKLFF. DNA of the CDR3: TGTGCCAGCTCACCTTCCGGTCCAGGGGGAGGTGAAAAACTGTTTTTT.

This chain links TRBV27 with TRBJ1-2; D is possibly TRBD1 (6 bases). The CDR3 runs to 13 residues. V lost 4 bases, J lost 7 bases, and 13 bases lay in between. Germline V lookup: CDR1 MNHEY, CDR2 SMNVEV (reference sequence). The CDR3 loop is CASSSTGSGGYTF. The DNA for the CDR3 is TGTGCCAGCAGTTCCACAGGGTCGGGTGGCTACACCTTC.

The rearrangement uses TRBV30 and TRBJ1-1; TRBD1 matches 7 bases. The V segment lost 5 bases and the J segment 11 bases; nucleotides outside the gene matches: 8. The germline V gene encodes CDR1 GTSNPN and CDR2 SVGIG (reference sequence). The CDR3 consists of 11 residues. This CDR3 is CAWETGRLAFF. Here the CDR3 DNA reads TGTGCCTGGGAGACAGGGAGGTTGGCTTTCTTT.

This sequence joins TRBV19 and TRBJ1-1; D is unclear. This CDR3 has 13 amino acids. V was cut by 3 bases and J by 0 bases, with 5 bases left in between. Germline assignment: CDR1 LNHDA and CDR2 SQIVND (reference sequence). The CDR3 coding sequence is TGTGCCAGTAGTATCGGAGTGAACACTGAAGCTTTCTTT. Amino acid sequence: CASSIGVNTEAFF.

The chain combines TRBV11-2 with TRBJ2-3, with 7 bases matching TRBD2. The trim removed 7 bases at V and 9 bases at J, leaving 4 bases unmatched. The CDR3 is 11 residues long. CDR1 SGHAT and CDR2 FQNNGV come from the germline V gene. CDR3 in amino acids: CASIRAGTQYF. CDR3 coding DNA: TGTGCCAGCATCCGAGCGGGAACGCAGTATTTT.

V usage is TRBV5-1 and J usage is TRBJ1-1; 8 bases fit TRBD1. CDR1 and CDR2 (germline): SGHRS, YFSETQ. J was trimmed by 1 base and V by 4 bases; bases with no gene match: 9. This CDR3 has 16 amino acids. The CDR3 coding sequence is TGCGCCAGCAGCCTCCGACAGGGGTCGACGAACACTGAAGCTTTCTTT. This encodes CASSLRQGSTNTEAFF.

The rearrangement uses TRBV29-1 and TRBJ2-1; D remains ambiguous. This CDR3 has 10 residues. Trimming removed 4 bases at V and 7 bases at J, with 5 bases between. Per germline, CDR1 SQVTM and CDR2 ANQGSEA. CDR3 DNA sequence: TGCAGCGTTGTAAAAAATGAGCAGTTCTTC. Protein sequence: CSVVKNEQFF.

The V call is TRBV7-8, the J call TRBJ2-2, with 9 bases aligning to TRBD1. This CDR3 region has 14 residues. Germline CDR1 reads SGHVS; CDR2 reads FQNEAQ. The V gene end was trimmed by 6 bases and the J gene end by 9 bases; junction bases not matched to a gene: 8. The CDR3 nucleotides are TGTGCCAGCAGGCCGGGACAGGGTTCCAGGGAGCTGTTTTTT. Encoded protein: CASRPGQGSRELFF.